A selection of T cell receptor beta chains follows, all from one sample in a study of ipilimumab plus nivolumab after autologous stem cell transplantation. Clones were read by immunoSEQ multiplex PCR, and TCRdb kept only the in-frame ones, dropping some. The table has around 45,000 clones, around nine tenths seen once. Here the sequenced sample was PBMCs, taken in a trial of ipilimumab plus nivolumab as post-transplant consolidation. The origin of the receptors is a male donor with multiple myeloma. CDR3s include the opening cysteine and the closing phenylalanine or tryptophan. Each record gives: CDR3 protein, V gene, J gene.

cdr3_aa: CASSLGGTGELFF
v_call: TRBV7-3
j_call: TRBJ2-2

cdr3_aa: CASSISPGGETQYF
v_call: TRBV19
j_call: TRBJ2-5

cdr3_aa: CASSIGQLLTGELFF
v_call: TRBV19
j_call: TRBJ2-2

cdr3_aa: CASSFGWARSAFF
v_call: TRBV7-9
j_call: TRBJ1-1

cdr3_aa: CASKQDTGAPGNTIYF
v_call: TRBV5-1
j_call: TRBJ1-3

cdr3_aa: CASSQDFGGGADEQYF
v_call: TRBV4-3
j_call: TRBJ2-7

cdr3_aa: CASRNIPGQGSYNEQFF
v_call: TRBV28
j_call: TRBJ2-1

cdr3_aa: CASNLSQRTAYNEQFF
v_call: TRBV28
j_call: TRBJ2-1

cdr3_aa: CASSPGQGHSGNTIYF
v_call: TRBV18
j_call: TRBJ1-3

cdr3_aa: CASSLGAEGTSTDTQYF
v_call: TRBV7-9
j_call: TRBJ2-3

cdr3_aa: CASSVPWSNQPQHF
v_call: TRBV7-2
j_call: TRBJ1-5

cdr3_aa: CASSRSPLAGGNEQFF
v_call: TRBV27
j_call: TRBJ2-1

cdr3_aa: CASSLLGGSYEQYF
v_call: TRBV7-9
j_call: TRBJ2-7

cdr3_aa: CASSLQGGNQPQHF
v_call: TRBV5-1
j_call: TRBJ1-5

cdr3_aa: CASSYLGQGDGYTF
v_call: TRBV6-5
j_call: TRBJ1-2

cdr3_aa: CAWNNPRGSGANVLTF
v_call: TRBV30
j_call: TRBJ2-6

cdr3_aa: CASSRRDREDSPLHF
v_call: TRBV7-9
j_call: TRBJ1-6

cdr3_aa: CASSLSIGLGETEAFF
v_call: TRBV5-1
j_call: TRBJ1-1